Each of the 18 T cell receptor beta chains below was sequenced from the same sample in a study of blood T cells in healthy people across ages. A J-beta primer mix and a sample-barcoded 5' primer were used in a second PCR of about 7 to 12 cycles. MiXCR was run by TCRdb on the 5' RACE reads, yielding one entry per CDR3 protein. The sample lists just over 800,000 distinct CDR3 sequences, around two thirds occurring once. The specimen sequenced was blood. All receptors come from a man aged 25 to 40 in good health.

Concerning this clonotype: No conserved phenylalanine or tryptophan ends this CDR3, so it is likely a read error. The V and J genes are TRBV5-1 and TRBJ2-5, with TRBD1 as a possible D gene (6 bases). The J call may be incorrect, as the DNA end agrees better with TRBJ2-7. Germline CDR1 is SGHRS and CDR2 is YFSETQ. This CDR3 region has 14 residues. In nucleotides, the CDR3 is TGCGCCAGCAGCTTGGGACAGGCGTTTTACGAGCAGTACTTA. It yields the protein CASSLGQAFYEQYL.

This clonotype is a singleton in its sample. CDR3 in amino acids: CASSYESGLANPDTQYF. The CDR3 coding sequence is TGTGCCAGCAGTTATGAAAGTGGGCTAGCGAACCCAGATACGCAGTATTTT. The chain links TRBV6-2 or TRBV6-3 to TRBJ2-3, with D perhaps TRBD2 (6 bases). V was trimmed by 3 bases and J by 4 bases, leaving 20 bases between them. The CDR3 is 17 residues long. The germline gives CDR1 MNHEY, CDR2 SVGEGT.

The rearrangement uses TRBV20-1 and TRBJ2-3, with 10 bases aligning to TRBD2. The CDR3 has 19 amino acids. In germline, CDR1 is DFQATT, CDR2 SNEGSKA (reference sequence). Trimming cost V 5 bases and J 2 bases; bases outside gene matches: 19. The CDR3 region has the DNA TGCAGTGCTCCCCGAGCGCGAGCGGGGGGGGCTTATAACACAGATACGCAGTATTTT. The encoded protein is CSAPRARAGGAYNTDTQYF.

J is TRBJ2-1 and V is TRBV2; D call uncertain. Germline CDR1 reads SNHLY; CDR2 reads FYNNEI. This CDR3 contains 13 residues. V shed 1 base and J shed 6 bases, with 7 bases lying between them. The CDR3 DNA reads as TGTGCCAGCAGTGAAGACGTACGCAATGAGCAGTTCTTC. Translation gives CASSEDVRNEQFF.

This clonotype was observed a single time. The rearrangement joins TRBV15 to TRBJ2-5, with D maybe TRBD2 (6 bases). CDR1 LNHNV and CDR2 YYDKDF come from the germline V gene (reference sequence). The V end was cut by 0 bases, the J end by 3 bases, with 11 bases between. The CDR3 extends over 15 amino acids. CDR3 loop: CATSRERWGEETQYF. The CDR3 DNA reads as TGTGCCACCAGCAGAGAGCGGTGGGGGGAAGAGACCCAGTACTTC.

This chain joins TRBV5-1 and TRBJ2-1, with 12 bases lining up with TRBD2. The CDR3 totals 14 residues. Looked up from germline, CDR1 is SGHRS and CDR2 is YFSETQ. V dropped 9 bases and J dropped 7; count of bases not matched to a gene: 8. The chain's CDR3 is CATQTSGGSNEQFF. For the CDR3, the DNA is TGCGCCACCCAGACTAGCGGGGGATCTAATGAGCAGTTCTTC.

The CDR3 DNA sequence: TGTGCCAGCAGCCCCCGTCTGATAAGGGGGGCGGGCATTCAGTACTTC. Amino acid sequence: CASSPRLIRGAGIQYF. J is TRBJ2-4 and V is TRBV4-2, with D perhaps assigned TRBD1 or TRBD2 (6 bases each). The CDR3 sequence is 16 residues long. Deletions cut 4 bases from V and 9 bases from J, with 22 bases between. Looked up from germline, CDR1 is LGHNA and CDR2 is YNFKEQ.

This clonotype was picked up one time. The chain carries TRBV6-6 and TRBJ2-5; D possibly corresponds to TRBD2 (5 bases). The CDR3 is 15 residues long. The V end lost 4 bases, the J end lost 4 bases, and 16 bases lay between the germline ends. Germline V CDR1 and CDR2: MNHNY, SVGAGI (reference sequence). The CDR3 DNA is TGTGCCAGCAGTTCCCCCGAGGGCTGGGGAGAGACCCAGTACTTC. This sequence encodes CASSSPEGWGETQYF.

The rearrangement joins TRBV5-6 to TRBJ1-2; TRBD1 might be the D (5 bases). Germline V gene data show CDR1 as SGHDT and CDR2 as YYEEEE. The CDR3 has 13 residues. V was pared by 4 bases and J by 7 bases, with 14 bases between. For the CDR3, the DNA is TGTGCCAGCAGCCTCGTGGGGCCGTTTGGCTACACCTTC. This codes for CASSLVGPFGYTF.

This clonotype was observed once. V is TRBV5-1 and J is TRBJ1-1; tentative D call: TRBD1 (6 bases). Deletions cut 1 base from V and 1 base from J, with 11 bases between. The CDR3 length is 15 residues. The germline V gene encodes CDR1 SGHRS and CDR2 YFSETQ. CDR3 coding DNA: TGCGCCAGCAGCTTGACGGGACACCCGAACACTGAAGCTTTCTTT. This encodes CASSLTGHPNTEAFF.

The CDR3 bases are TGTGCCAGCAGTTTAAGACAGGTTGACGAGCAGTACTTC. Protein: CASSLRQVDEQYF. This chain uses TRBV28 with TRBJ2-7, with D maybe TRBD1 (6 bases). This CDR3 is built from 13 residues. CDR1 is MDHEN, CDR2 SYDVKM, per germline. V was pared by 2 bases and J by 5 bases, with 10 bases between. Looking up the rest from reference TRBV28 and TRBJ2-7 gives the full variable domain: DVKVTQSSRYLVKRTGEKVFLECVQDMDHENMFWYRQDPGLGLRLIYFSYDVKMKEKGDIPEGYSVSREKKERFSLILESASTNQTSMYLCASSLRQVDEQYFGPGTRLTVT.

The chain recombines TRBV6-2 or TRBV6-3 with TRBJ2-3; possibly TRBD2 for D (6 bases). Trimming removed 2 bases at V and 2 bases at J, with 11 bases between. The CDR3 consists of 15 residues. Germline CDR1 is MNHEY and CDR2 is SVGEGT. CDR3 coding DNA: TGTGCCAGCAGTTACCGACTAGGACTCACAGATACGCAGTATTTT. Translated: CASSYRLGLTDTQYF.

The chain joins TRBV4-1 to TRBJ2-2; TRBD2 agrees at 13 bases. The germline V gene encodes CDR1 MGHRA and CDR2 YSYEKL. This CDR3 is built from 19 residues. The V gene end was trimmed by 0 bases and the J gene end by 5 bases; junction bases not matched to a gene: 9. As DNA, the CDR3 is TGCGCCAGCAGCCAAGATCCCCCCACTAGCGGGGGGGCTACCGGGGAGCTGTTTTTT. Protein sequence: CASSQDPPTSGGATGELFF.

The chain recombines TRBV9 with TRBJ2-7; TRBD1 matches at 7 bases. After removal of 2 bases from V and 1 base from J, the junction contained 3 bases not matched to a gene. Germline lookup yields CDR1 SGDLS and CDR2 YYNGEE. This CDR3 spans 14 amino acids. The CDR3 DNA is TGTGCCAGCAGCGTGACAGGGAATTCCTACGAGCAGTACTTC. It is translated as CASSVTGNSYEQYF.

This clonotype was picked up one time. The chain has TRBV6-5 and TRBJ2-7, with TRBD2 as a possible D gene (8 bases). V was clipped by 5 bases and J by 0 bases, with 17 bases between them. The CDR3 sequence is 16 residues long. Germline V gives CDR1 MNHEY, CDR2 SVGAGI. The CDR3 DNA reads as TGTGCCAGCAGTCCGCGGGGGGACAGATACTCCTACGAGCAGTACTTC. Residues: CASSPRGDRYSYEQYF.

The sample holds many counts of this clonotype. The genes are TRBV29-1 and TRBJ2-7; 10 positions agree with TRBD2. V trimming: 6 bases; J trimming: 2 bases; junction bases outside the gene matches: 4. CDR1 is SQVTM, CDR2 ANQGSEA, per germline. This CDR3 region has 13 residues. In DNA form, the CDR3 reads TGCAGCGTGGGGACTAGCGAAGCCTACGAGCAGTACTTC. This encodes CSVGTSEAYEQYF.

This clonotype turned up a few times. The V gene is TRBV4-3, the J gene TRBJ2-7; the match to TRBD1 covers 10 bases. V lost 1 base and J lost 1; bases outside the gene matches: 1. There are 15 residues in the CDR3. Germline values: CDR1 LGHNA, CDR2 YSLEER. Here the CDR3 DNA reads TGCGCCAGCAGCCAAGGGACAGGGGGATCCTACGAGCAGTACTTC. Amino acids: CASSQGTGGSYEQYF.

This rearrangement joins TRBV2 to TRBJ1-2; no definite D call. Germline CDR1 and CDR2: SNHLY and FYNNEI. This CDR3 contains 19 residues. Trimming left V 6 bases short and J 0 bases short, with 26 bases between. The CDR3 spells CASSATPMAPELPNYGYTF. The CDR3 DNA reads TGTGCCAGCAGCGCCACCCCCATGGCACCCGAACTACCTAACTATGGCTACACCTTC. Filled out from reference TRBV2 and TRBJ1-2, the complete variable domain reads EPEVTQTPSHQVTQMGQEVILRCVPISNHLYFYWYRQILGQKVEFLVSFYNNEISEKSEIFDDQFSVERPDGSNFTLKIRSTKLEDSAMYFCASSATPMAPELPNYGYTFGSGTRLTVV.